The clone carrying this T cell receptor (beta chain) showed up many times. The antigen remains unidentified. TCRdb redid the calling of the reads with MiXCR, one entry per CDR3 protein. The table includes 480,000 or so distinct CDR3 sequences, 11% detected once. The sample belongs to a study of T cell repertoires in cytomegalovirus infection. The study, taken as a whole, reports: Summed frequency of shared TCR beta families picked out CMV carriers who also had the relevant HLA. Ex vivo responses were dominated by HLA-C-restricted CMV-specific TCR beta clonotypes.

Deletions cut 7 bases from V and 6 bases from J, with 18 bases between. The CDR3 covers 14 residues. Germline V lookup: CDR1 MNHNS, CDR2 SASEGT. The sequence was obtained from a human donor in good health (CMV status not recorded). Some clones in this sample may be carry-over from other donors' samples. This chain connects TRBV6-1 to TRBJ1-2; no firm D call. Sequencing was carried out using PBMCs. The CDR3 here is CASKMRAGNDGYTF. The CDR3 coding sequence is TGTGCCAGCAAGATGAGAGCGGGCAATGATGGCTACACCTTC.